The rows below give T cell receptor beta chains drawn from one sample of a study of identical twins. Using its own MiXCR run on the 5' RACE reads, TCRdb lists one record per CDR3 protein. The sample comprises approximately 210,000 distinct CDR3 sequences, 5.5% to 7.5% of which are singletons, and less than 15% rests with the top ten. These same records also appear under a second study, on T cells expressing NK-cell markers.

What was sequenced was CD8+ T cells sorted from blood. All receptors come from a woman younger than 30 in good health. Both conserved end residues are trimmed from each CDR3. Clone size is given for some rows only: seen once, a few or many times, or a class if the clone is expanded.

v_gene: TRBV3-1; abundance: many; CDR3aa: ASSQEAVLGTEAF
v_gene: TRBV30; abundance: few; CDR3aa: AWTSDTDTQY
v_gene: TRBV7-9; abundance: many; CDR3aa: ASSLAERQNEQF
v_gene: TRBV27; abundance: .; CDR3aa: ASSLSRGAGSYNEQF
v_gene: TRBV2; abundance: few; CDR3aa: ASSAVAGENEQY
v_gene: TRBV4-2; abundance: .; CDR3aa: ASTGLDNEQF
v_gene: TRBV24-1; abundance: few; CDR3aa: ATSDSKGMRDTQY
v_gene: TRBV15; abundance: many; CDR3aa: ATSRHRDRSLGANVLT
v_gene: TRBV7-9; abundance: many; CDR3aa: ATSGGNGEQF
v_gene: TRBV7-9; abundance: .; CDR3aa: ASRYQNTQY
v_gene: TRBV27; abundance: .; CDR3aa: ARSTTVNYGYT
v_gene: TRBV7-9; abundance: few; CDR3aa: ASSPLTGTGRPYEQY
v_gene: TRBV5-6; abundance: few; CDR3aa: ASDSGADTQY
v_gene: TRBV7-9; abundance: few; CDR3aa: ASSLSTPSYNEQF
v_gene: TRBV15; abundance: many; CDR3aa: ATSSGRGHTDTQY
v_gene: TRBV28; abundance: .; CDR3aa: ASSAQFGRDTQY
v_gene: TRBV5-6; abundance: .; CDR3aa: ASSPGGGQGNEQY
v_gene: TRBV27; abundance: .; CDR3aa: ASSLDFGGINTGELF
v_gene: TRBV27; abundance: .; CDR3aa: ASGGQF
v_gene: TRBV6-1; abundance: few; CDR3aa: ASTRLAGDVGELF
v_gene: TRBV2; abundance: few; CDR3aa: ASRRTGAADTQY
v_gene: TRBV4-1; abundance: many; CDR3aa: ASSQVPSGSNEQF
v_gene: TRBV19; abundance: few; CDR3aa: ASSIAGPGDTGELF
v_gene: TRBV5-1; abundance: many; CDR3aa: ATKTGTSVDTQY
v_gene: TRBV7-9; abundance: few; CDR3aa: ASSSRDTEAF
v_gene: TRBV7-9; abundance: many; CDR3aa: ASRGRDKPYPAF
v_gene: TRBV12-3/TRBV12-4; abundance: many; CDR3aa: ASSRGLLEKLF